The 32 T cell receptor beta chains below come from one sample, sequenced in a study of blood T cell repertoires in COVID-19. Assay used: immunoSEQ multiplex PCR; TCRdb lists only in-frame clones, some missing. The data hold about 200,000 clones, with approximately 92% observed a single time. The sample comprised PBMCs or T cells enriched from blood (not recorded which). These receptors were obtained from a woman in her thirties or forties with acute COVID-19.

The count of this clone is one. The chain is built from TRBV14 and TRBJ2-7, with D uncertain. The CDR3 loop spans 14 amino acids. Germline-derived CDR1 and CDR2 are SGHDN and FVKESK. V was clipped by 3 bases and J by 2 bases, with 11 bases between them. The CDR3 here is CASSHRYSPYEQYF. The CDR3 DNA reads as TGTGCCAGCAGCCACAGGTATTCCCCCTACGAGCAGTACTTC.

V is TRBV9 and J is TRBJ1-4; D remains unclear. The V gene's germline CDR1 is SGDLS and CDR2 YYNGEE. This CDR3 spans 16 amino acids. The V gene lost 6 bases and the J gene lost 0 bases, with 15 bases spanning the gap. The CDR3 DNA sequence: TGTGCCAGCACCGGAGGCAGGATTCCAACTAATGAAAAACTGTTTTTT. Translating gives CASTGGRIPTNEKLFF. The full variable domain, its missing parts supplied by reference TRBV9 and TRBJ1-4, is DSGVTQTPKHLITATGQRVTLRCSPRSGDLSVYWYQQSLDQGLQFLIQYYNGEERAKGNILERFSAQQFPDLHSELNLSSLELGDSALYFCASTGGRIPTNEKLFFGSGTQLSVL.

CDR3 nucleotides: TGCGCCAGCAGCCAAAAGGGGGCAACAGATACGCAGTATTTT. It yields the protein CASSQKGATDTQYF. The V call is TRBV4-1, the J call TRBJ2-3, with 7 bases aligning to TRBD1. The V gene's germline CDR1 is MGHRA and CDR2 YSYEKL. The CDR3 length is 14 residues. V lost 2 bases to trimming and J lost 3 bases; unmatched junction nucleotides: 2.

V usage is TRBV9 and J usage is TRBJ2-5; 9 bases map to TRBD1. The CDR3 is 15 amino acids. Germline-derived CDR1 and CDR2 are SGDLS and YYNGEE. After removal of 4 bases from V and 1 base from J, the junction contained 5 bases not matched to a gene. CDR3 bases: TGTGCCAGCAGCCCCGAGGACAGGGGCCAAGAGACCCAGTACTTC. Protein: CASSPEDRGQETQYF. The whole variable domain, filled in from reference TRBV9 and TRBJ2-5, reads DSGVTQTPKHLITATGQRVTLRCSPRSGDLSVYWYQQSLDQGLQFLIQYYNGEERAKGNILERFSAQQFPDLHSELNLSSLELGDSALYFCASSPEDRGQETQYFGPGTRLLVL.

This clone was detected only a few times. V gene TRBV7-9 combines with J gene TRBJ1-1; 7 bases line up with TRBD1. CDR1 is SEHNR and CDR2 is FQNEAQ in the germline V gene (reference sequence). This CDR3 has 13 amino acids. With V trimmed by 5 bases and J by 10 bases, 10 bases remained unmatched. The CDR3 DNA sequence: TGTGCCAGCAGCCCTAACAGGGGAGACGTAGCTTTCTTT. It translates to CASSPNRGDVAFF.

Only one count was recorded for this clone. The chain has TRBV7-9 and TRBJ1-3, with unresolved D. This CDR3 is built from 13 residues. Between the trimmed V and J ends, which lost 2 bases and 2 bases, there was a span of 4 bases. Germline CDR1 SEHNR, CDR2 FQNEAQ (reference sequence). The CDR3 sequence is CASSLTAGNTIYF. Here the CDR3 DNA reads TGTGCCAGCAGCTTAACAGCTGGAAACACCATATATTTT.

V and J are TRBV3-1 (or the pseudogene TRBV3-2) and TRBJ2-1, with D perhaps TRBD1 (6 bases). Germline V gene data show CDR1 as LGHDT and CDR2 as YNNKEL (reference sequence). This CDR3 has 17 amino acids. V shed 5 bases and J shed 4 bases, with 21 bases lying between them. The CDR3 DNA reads TGTGCCAGCAGCGATCGAACAGGGAGTGTTGGGTACAATGAGCAGTTCTTC. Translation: CASSDRTGSVGYNEQFF.

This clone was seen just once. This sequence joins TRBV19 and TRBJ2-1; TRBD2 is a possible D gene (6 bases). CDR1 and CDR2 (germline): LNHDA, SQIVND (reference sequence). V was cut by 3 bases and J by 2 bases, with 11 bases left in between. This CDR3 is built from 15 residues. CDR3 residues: CASSIDRTTYNEQFF. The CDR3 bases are TGTGCCAGTAGTATCGACCGGACTACCTACAATGAGCAGTTCTTC.

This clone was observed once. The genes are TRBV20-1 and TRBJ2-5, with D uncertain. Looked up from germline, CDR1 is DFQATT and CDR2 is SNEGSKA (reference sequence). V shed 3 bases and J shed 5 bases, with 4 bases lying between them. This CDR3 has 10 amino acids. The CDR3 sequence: CSASSETQYF. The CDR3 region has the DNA TGCAGTGCTAGTTCTGAGACCCAGTACTTC.

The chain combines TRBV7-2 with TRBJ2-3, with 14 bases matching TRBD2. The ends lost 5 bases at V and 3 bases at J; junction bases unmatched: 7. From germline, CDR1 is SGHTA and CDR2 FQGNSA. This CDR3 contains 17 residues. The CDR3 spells CASSPHGLAGGTDTQYF. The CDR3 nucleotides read TGTGCCAGCAGCCCCCATGGACTAGCGGGGGGAACAGATACGCAGTATTTT.

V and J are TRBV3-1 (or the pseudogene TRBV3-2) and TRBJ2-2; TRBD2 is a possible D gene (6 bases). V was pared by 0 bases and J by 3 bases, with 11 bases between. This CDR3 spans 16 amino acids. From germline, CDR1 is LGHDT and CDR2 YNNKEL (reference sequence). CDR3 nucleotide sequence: TGTGCCAGCAGCCAAGAGGGGGGATCGTACACCGGGGAGCTGTTTTTT. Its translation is CASSQEGGSYTGELFF.

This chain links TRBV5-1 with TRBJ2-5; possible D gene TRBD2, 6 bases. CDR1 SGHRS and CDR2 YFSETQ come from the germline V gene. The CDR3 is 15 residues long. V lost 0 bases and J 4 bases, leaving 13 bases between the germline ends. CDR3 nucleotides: TGCGCCAGCAGCTTGGCCGGGGGTTCGGGAGAGACCCAGTACTTC. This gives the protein CASSLAGGSGETQYF.

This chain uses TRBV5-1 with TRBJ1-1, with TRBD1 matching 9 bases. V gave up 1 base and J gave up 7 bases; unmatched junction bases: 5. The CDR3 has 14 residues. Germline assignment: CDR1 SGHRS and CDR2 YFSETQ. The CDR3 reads CASSLTGGRDEAFF. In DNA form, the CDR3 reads TGCGCCAGCAGCTTGACAGGGGGCCGGGATGAAGCTTTCTTT.

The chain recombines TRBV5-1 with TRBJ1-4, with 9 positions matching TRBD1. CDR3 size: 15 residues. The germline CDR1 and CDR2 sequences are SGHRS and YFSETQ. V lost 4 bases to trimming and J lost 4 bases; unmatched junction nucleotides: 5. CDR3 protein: CASSRRTGVNEKLFF. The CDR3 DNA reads TGCGCCAGCAGCAGGAGGACAGGGGTTAATGAAAAACTGTTTTTT.

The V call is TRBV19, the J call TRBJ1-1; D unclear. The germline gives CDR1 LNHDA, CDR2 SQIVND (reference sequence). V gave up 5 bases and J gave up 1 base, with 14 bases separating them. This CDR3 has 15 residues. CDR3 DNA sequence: TGTGCCAGTAGTGCGCGGCCCAAACCGAACACTGAAGCTTTCTTT. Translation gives CASSARPKPNTEAFF.

The CDR3 is CASSLEALAGGQETQYF. The CDR3 coding sequence is TGTGCCAGCAGCTTGGAGGCTCTAGCGGGGGGACAAGAGACCCAGTACTTC. The V and J genes are TRBV5-4 and TRBJ2-5, with 11 nucleotides matching TRBD2. The CDR3 is 17 residues long. Trimming cost V 0 bases and J 2 bases; bases outside gene matches: 6. Germline V gene lookup returns CDR1 SGHNT and CDR2 YYREEE (reference sequence).

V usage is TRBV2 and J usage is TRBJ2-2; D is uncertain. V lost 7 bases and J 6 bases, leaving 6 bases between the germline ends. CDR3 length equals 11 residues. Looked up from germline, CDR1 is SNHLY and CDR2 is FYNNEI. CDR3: CASTPSGELFF. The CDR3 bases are TGTGCCAGCACCCCTTCCGGGGAGCTGTTTTTT.

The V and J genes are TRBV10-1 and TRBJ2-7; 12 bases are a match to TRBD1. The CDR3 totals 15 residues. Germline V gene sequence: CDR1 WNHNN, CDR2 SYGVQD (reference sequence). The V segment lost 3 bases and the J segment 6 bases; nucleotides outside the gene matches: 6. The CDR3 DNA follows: TGCGCCAGCAGTGACCCGGGACAGGGGGCAGGCGAGCAGTACTTC. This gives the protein CASSDPGQGAGEQYF.

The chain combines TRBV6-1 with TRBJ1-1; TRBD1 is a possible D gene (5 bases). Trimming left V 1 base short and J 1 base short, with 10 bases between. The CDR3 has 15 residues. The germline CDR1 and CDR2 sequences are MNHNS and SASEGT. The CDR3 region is CASSEGQGWNTEAFF. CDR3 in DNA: TGTGCCAGCAGTGAAGGGCAGGGCTGGAACACTGAAGCTTTCTTT.

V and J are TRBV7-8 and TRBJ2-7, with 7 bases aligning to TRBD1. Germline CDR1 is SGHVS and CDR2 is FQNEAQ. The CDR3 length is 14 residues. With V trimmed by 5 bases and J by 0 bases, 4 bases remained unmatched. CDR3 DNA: TGTGCCAGCAGCCCTGAGGGGGCCTCCTACGAGCAGTACTTC. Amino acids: CASSPEGASYEQYF.

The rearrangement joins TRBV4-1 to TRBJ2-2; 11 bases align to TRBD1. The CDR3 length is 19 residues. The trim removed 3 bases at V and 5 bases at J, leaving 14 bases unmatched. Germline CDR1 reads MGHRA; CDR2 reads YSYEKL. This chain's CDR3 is CASSQRTRDRGKGTGELFF. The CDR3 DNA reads TGCGCCAGCAGCCAGAGAACCCGGGACAGGGGGAAGGGAACCGGGGAGCTGTTTTTT.

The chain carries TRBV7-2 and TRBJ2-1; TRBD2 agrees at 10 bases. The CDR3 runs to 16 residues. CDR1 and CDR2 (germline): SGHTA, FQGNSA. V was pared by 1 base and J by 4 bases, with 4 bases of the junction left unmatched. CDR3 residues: CASSLDSGRSYNEQFF. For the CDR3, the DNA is TGTGCCAGCAGCTTAGATAGCGGGAGGAGTTACAATGAGCAGTTCTTC.

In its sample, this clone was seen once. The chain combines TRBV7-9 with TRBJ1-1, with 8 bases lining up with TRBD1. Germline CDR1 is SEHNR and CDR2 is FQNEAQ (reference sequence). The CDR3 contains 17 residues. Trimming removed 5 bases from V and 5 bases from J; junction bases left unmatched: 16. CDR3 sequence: CASSPEGRQGAGTEAFF. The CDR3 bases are TGTGCCAGCAGCCCCGAAGGTCGGCAGGGGGCGGGTACTGAAGCTTTCTTT.

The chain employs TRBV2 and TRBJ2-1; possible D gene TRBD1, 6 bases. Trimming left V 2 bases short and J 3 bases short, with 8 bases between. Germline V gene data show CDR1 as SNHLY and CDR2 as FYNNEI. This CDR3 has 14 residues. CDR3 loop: CASSERGSYNEQFF. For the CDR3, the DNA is TGTGCCAGCAGTGAAAGGGGGAGCTACAATGAGCAGTTCTTC.

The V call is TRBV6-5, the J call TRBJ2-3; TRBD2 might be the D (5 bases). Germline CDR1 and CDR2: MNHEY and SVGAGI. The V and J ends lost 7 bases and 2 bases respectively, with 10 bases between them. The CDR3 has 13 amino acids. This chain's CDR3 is CASIGGLTDTQYF. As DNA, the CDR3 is TGTGCCAGCATAGGAGGACTCACAGATACGCAGTATTTT.

CDR3 protein: CASSLQGMETQYF. The DNA for the CDR3 is TGTGCCAGCAGCTTACAGGGGATGGAGACCCAGTACTTC. This rearrangement joins TRBV5-4 to TRBJ2-5; TRBD1 matches at 7 bases. Germline V gene sequence: CDR1 SGHNT, CDR2 YYREEE (reference sequence). CDR3 length: 13 residues. J lost 5 bases, V lost 2 bases, and 3 bases had no gene match.

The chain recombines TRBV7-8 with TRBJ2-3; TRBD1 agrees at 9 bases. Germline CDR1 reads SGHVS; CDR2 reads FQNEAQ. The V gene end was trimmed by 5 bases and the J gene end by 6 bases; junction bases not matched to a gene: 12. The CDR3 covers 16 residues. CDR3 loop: CASSPTPGQGLDTQYF. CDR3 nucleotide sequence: TGTGCCAGCAGCCCCACCCCGGGACAGGGTCTGGATACGCAGTATTTT.

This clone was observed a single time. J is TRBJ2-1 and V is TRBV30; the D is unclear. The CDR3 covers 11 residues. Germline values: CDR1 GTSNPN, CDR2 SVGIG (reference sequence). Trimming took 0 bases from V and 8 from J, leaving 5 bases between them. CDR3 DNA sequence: TGTGCCTGGAGTGTCCGGGATGAGCAGTTCTTC. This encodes CAWSVRDEQFF.

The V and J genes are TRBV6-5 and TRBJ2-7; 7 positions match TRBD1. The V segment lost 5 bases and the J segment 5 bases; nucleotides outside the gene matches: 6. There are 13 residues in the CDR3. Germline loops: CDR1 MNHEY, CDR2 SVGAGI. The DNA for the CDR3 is TGTGCCAGCAGTCGACAGGGCCTCGACGAGCAGTACTTC. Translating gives CASSRQGLDEQYF.

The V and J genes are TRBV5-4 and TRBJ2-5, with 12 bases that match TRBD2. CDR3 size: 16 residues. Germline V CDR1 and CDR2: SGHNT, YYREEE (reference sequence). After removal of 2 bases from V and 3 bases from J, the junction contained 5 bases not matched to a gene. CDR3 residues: CASSFTLAGGKETQYF. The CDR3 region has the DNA TGTGCCAGCAGCTTTACCCTAGCGGGGGGGAAAGAGACCCAGTACTTC.

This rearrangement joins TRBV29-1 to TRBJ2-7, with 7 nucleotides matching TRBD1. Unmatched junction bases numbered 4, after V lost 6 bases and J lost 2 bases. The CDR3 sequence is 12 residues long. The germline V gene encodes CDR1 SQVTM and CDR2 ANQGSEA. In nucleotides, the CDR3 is TGCAGCGTGACGGGACAGCCCTACGAGCAGTACTTC. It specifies CSVTGQPYEQYF.

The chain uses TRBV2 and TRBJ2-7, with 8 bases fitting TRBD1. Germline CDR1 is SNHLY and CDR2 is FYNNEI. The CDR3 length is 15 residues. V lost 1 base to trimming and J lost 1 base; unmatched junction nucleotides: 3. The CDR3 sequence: CASSEDRGRSYEQYF. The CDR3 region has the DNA TGTGCCAGCAGTGAAGACAGGGGGAGGTCCTACGAGCAGTACTTC.